These 26 T cell receptor beta chains were all obtained from the same sample, sequenced in a study of blood T cell repertoires in COVID-19. Sequenced by immunoSEQ multiplex PCR; TCRdb stores in-frame clones only, minus some. The sample has 350,000 to 450,000 clones; 80% to 90% are singletons. The specimen was peripheral blood. The receptors were sampled from a woman aged 60-75 years with COVID-19, enrolled during active disease.

The rearrangement links TRBV7-8 to TRBJ1-1, with a tentative D call TRBD1 (6 bases). The CDR3 runs to 14 residues. Germline CDR1 SGHVS, CDR2 FQNEAQ. Between the trimmed V and J ends, which lost 5 bases and 1 base, there was a span of 11 bases. The CDR3 DNA reads TGTGCCAGCAGCCAAGGGGGTTGGAACACTGAAGCTTTCTTT. Amino acid sequence: CASSQGGWNTEAFF. Together with reference TRBV7-8 and TRBJ1-1, the CDR3 gives the full variable domain: GAGVSQSPRYKVAKRGQDVALRCDPISGHVSLFWYQQALGQGPEFLTYFQNEAQLDKSGLPSDRFFAERPEGSVSTLKIQRTQQEDSAVYLCASSQGGWNTEAFFGQGTRLTVV.

J is TRBJ1-2 and V is TRBV6-5; D remains ambiguous. The CDR3 loop spans 13 amino acids. CDR1 and CDR2 (germline): MNHEY, SVGAGI. Trimming shortened V by 0 bases and J by 8 bases, and 10 bases separated the two germline ends. CDR3 DNA sequence: TGTGCCAGCAGTTACTCAGGCGGGATCGGCTACACCTTC. This gives the protein CASSYSGGIGYTF.

V usage is TRBV14 and J usage is TRBJ1-2; D remains unclear. V shed 1 base and J shed 1 base, with 10 bases lying between them. The CDR3 extends over 15 amino acids. In germline, CDR1 is SGHDN, CDR2 FVKESK. The CDR3 reads CASSQGGSFNYGYTF. The DNA for the CDR3 is TGTGCCAGCAGCCAAGGAGGGAGCTTTAACTATGGCTACACCTTC.

The genes are TRBV2 and TRBJ2-7, with 7 bases fitting TRBD1. The CDR3 has 12 residues. V dropped 5 bases and J dropped 5; count of bases not matched to a gene: 3. Germline CDR1 is SNHLY and CDR2 is FYNNEI. The CDR3 sequence: CASSPQGNEQYF. In nucleotides, the CDR3 is TGTGCCAGCAGTCCACAGGGGAACGAGCAGTACTTC.

This chain uses TRBV19 with TRBJ2-1, with 8 bases matching TRBD2. The V gene end was trimmed by 1 base and the J gene end by 4 bases; junction bases not matched to a gene: 9. The CDR3 is made up of 17 amino acids. Germline V gene lookup returns CDR1 LNHDA and CDR2 SQIVND (reference sequence). CDR3 bases: TGTGCCAGTAGTATAGGGCGACGGGGGGGCCTTTACAATGAGCAGTTCTTC. Protein: CASSIGRRGGLYNEQFF. The full variable domain, its missing parts supplied by reference TRBV19 and TRBJ2-1, is DGGITQSPKYLFRKEGQNVTLSCEQNLNHDAMYWYRQDPGQGLRLIYYSQIVNDFQKGDIAEGYSVSREKKESFPLTVTSAQKNPTAFYLCASSIGRRGGLYNEQFFGPGTRLTVL.

In DNA, the CDR3 is TGTGCCAGCAGTTTACCCCGGGACAGGGGTAACAATGAGCAGTTCTTC. It codes for CASSLPRDRGNNEQFF. The rearrangement joins TRBV28 to TRBJ2-1; 10 bases line up with TRBD1. Trimming took 2 bases from V and 5 from J; bases not matched to a gene: 6. Germline loops: CDR1 MDHEN, CDR2 SYDVKM. The CDR3 runs 16 residues. Combining the CDR3 with reference TRBV28 and TRBJ2-1 gives the whole variable domain DVKVTQSSRYLVKRTGEKVFLECVQDMDHENMFWYRQDPGLGLRLIYFSYDVKMKEKGDIPEGYSVSREKKERFSLILESASTNQTSMYLCASSLPRDRGNNEQFFGPGTRLTVL.

This chain uses TRBV4-1 with TRBJ1-4; 9 positions agree with TRBD1. There are 15 residues in the CDR3. V lost 1 base and J lost 5; bases outside the gene matches: 2. Germline V gene sequence: CDR1 MGHRA, CDR2 YSYEKL. CDR3 sequence: CASSQGGQGNEKLFF. The CDR3 DNA reads TGCGCCAGCAGCCAAGGGGGACAGGGAAATGAAAAACTGTTTTTT.

The chain has TRBV7-9 and TRBJ2-1; 7 bases are a match to TRBD1. Germline V gene data show CDR1 as SEHNR and CDR2 as FQNEAQ (reference sequence). V shed 5 bases, J shed 6 bases, and the junction held 4 bases outside the gene matches. The CDR3 extends over 13 amino acids. Here the CDR3 reads CASSARQGNEQFF. The CDR3 bases are TGTGCCAGCAGCGCCAGACAGGGCAATGAGCAGTTCTTC.

The rearrangement links TRBV7-5 to TRBJ1-2. TRBV7-5 is a listed pseudogene. The CDR3 has 16 amino acids. The CDR3 sequence is CVRSYSTFRDNYGYTF. The CDR3 coding sequence is TGTGTCAGAAGCTACTCCACATTCCGGGATAACTATGGCTACACCTTC.

The chain couples TRBV7-2 to TRBJ2-3; 9 bases agree with TRBD1. CDR1 SGHTA and CDR2 FQGNSA come from the germline V gene. The length of the CDR3 is 14 residues. V was clipped by 6 bases and J by 4 bases; unmatched bases: 5. The CDR3 spells CASRTGTGPDTQYF. Here the CDR3 DNA reads TGTGCCAGCAGAACCGGGACAGGGCCAGATACGCAGTATTTT.

CDR3 region: CASSIDNFGAGVTDTQYF. The CDR3 coding sequence is TGTGCCAGTAGTATAGATAACTTCGGAGCGGGGGTGACAGATACGCAGTATTTT. The chain links TRBV19 to TRBJ2-3, with 8 nucleotides matching TRBD2. The CDR3 length is 18 residues. The germline V gene encodes CDR1 LNHDA and CDR2 SQIVND (reference sequence). The V gene end was trimmed by 0 bases and the J gene end by 3 bases; junction bases not matched to a gene: 11. Combining the CDR3 with reference TRBV19 and TRBJ2-3 gives the whole variable domain DGGITQSPKYLFRKEGQNVTLSCEQNLNHDAMYWYRQDPGQGLRLIYYSQIVNDFQKGDIAEGYSVSREKKESFPLTVTSAQKNPTAFYLCASSIDNFGAGVTDTQYFGPGTRLTVL.

The gene calls are TRBV2 and TRBJ2-1; 9 bases map to TRBD2. This CDR3 has 14 amino acids. V trimming: 8 bases; J trimming: 0 bases; junction bases outside the gene matches: 2. CDR1 and CDR2 from the germline V gene are SNHLY and FYNNEI. The CDR3 DNA reads TGTGCCAGCCAACTAGCGGGCTCCTACAATGAGCAGTTCTTC. This codes for CASQLAGSYNEQFF.

The rearrangement uses TRBV15 and TRBJ1-3, with D possibly being TRBD1 (5 bases). In germline, CDR1 is LNHNV, CDR2 YYDKDF (reference sequence). CDR3 length: 14 amino acids. With 5 bases removed from V and 2 bases from J, the gap between germline ends came to 10 bases. The CDR3 bases are TGTGCCACCAGCCCGACGGGGGCTGGAAACACCATATATTTT. Translated: CATSPTGAGNTIYF.

V gene TRBV30 combines with J gene TRBJ1-5; possibly TRBD1 for D (6 bases). CDR1 and CDR2 (germline): GTSNPN, SVGIG (reference sequence). Trimming cost V 4 bases and J 5 bases, with 12 bases left between them. This CDR3 comprises 13 residues. CDR3 DNA sequence: TGTGCCTGGAATAAGGCAGGGGATCAGCCCCAGCATTTT. Translated, it gives CAWNKAGDQPQHF.

V is TRBV27 and J is TRBJ1-4, with D tentatively TRBD1 (5 bases). Germline assignment: CDR1 MNHEY and CDR2 SMNVEV (reference sequence). This CDR3 spans 14 amino acids. V dropped 3 bases and J dropped 3 bases, with 8 bases sitting between them. Here the CDR3 reads CASSFSGANEKLFF. CDR3 nucleotide sequence: TGTGCCAGCAGTTTTTCGGGGGCTAATGAAAAACTGTTTTTT.

The rearrangement joins TRBV6-1 to TRBJ1-1; D uncertain. Trimming took 2 bases from V and 1 from J, leaving 8 bases between them. The CDR3 has 14 residues. The V gene's germline CDR1 is MNHNS and CDR2 SASEGT. The CDR3 DNA reads as TGTGCCAGCAGTGAACTCTCGGGGAACACTGAAGCTTTCTTT. Its translation is CASSELSGNTEAFF.

DNA of the CDR3: TGTGCCAGCAGTGGGGCGGGAGAGAACACTGAAGCTTTCTTT. As protein: CASSGAGENTEAFF. This chain links TRBV5-6 with TRBJ1-1; D may be TRBD1 (5 bases). Germline V lookup: CDR1 SGHDT, CDR2 YYEEEE. Between the trimmed V and J ends, which lost 5 bases and 1 base, there was a span of 12 bases. The CDR3 spans 14 residues.

This clone was picked up one time. V gene TRBV5-1 combines with J gene TRBJ1-1; D unclear. Germline values: CDR1 SGHRS, CDR2 YFSETQ. Trimming shortened V by 4 bases and J by 0 bases, and 7 bases separated the two germline ends. The CDR3 spans 13 residues. As DNA, the CDR3 is TGCGCCAGCAGCGGAGAAATGAACACTGAAGCTTTCTTT. Protein: CASSGEMNTEAFF.

V gene TRBV6-6 combines with J gene TRBJ1-1; tentative D call: TRBD1 (5 bases). V dropped 6 bases and J dropped 4 bases, with 12 bases sitting between them. CDR1 is MNHNY, CDR2 SVGAGI, per germline (reference sequence). The length of the CDR3 is 13 residues. CDR3 sequence reads: CASSPRGGTEAFF. CDR3 coding DNA: TGTGCCAGCAGCCCACGGGGGGGCACTGAAGCTTTCTTT.

This chain connects TRBV9 to TRBJ1-3; D is possibly TRBD1 (6 bases). V lost 3 bases to trimming and J lost 0 bases, with 13 bases between them. Germline assignment: CDR1 SGDLS and CDR2 YYNGEE. This CDR3 contains 16 residues. CDR3 nucleotides: TGTGCCAGCAGCGCCAACACAGGGCGCTCTGGAAACACCATATATTTT. Translation gives CASSANTGRSGNTIYF.

The chain joins TRBV5-1 to TRBJ2-7; 9 bases match TRBD1. The CDR3 totals 13 residues. CDR1 and CDR2 from the germline V gene are SGHRS and YFSETQ. V lost 6 bases to trimming and J lost 5 bases; unmatched junction nucleotides: 6. The CDR3 nucleotides read TGCGCCAGCATGGGGACAGGGATGAACGAGCAGTACTTC. Its translation: CASMGTGMNEQYF.

The rearrangement links TRBV15 to TRBJ2-7; D might be TRBD2 (6 bases). The CDR3 runs 13 residues. CDR1 and CDR2 (germline): LNHNV, YYDKDF (reference sequence). Trimming took 5 bases from V and 8 from J, leaving 16 bases between them. In nucleotides, the CDR3 is TGTGCCACCAGCCCGCGTGGGGGGAGCCAGCAGTACTTC. As protein: CATSPRGGSQQYF. The full variable domain, with the rest looked up from reference TRBV15 and TRBJ2-7, is DAMVIQNPRYQVTQFGKPVTLSCSQTLNHNVMYWYQQKSSQAPKLLFHYYDKDFNNEADTPDNFQSRRPNTSFCFLDIRSPGLGDTAMYLCATSPRGGSQQYFGPGTRLTVT.

This clone was recorded once. J is TRBJ1-4 and V is TRBV5-4; the D is unclear. The germline CDR1 and CDR2 sequences are SGHNT and YYREEE (reference sequence). This CDR3 is built from 13 residues. Trimming removed 7 bases at V and 8 bases at J, with 15 bases between. The CDR3 DNA sequence: TGTGCCAGCGCTCAAGGCCGGGAGGAAAAACTGTTTTTT. As protein: CASAQGREEKLFF.

V and J are TRBV7-8 and TRBJ2-3; D gene unclear. The CDR3 spans 12 residues. V lost 2 bases to trimming and J lost 6 bases, with 6 bases between them. Looked up from germline, CDR1 is SGHVS and CDR2 is FQNEAQ. The CDR3 nucleotides are TGTGCCAGCAGCTTACTTCGGGATACGCAGTATTTT. Its translation: CASSLLRDTQYF. Supplemented by reference TRBV7-8 and TRBJ2-3, the full variable domain reads GAGVSQSPRYKVAKRGQDVALRCDPISGHVSLFWYQQALGQGPEFLTYFQNEAQLDKSGLPSDRFFAERPEGSVSTLKIQRTQQEDSAVYLCASSLLRDTQYFGPGTRLTVL.

The V and J genes are TRBV7-3 and TRBJ1-2; tentatively, D is TRBD1 (5 bases). Deletions cut 5 bases from V and 0 bases from J, with 16 bases between. Germline V gene lookup returns CDR1 SGHTA and CDR2 FQGTGA. This CDR3 contains 16 residues. CDR3 coding DNA: TGTGCCAGCAGCCCCGGTGGCACAGGTTCTAACTATGGCTACACCTTC. Residues: CASSPGGTGSNYGYTF.

This chain connects TRBV5-1 to TRBJ2-1, with 7 bases fitting TRBD2. This CDR3 spans 17 amino acids. The junction had 10 bases not matched to a gene; V was cut back by 3 bases and J by 1 base. Per germline, CDR1 SGHRS and CDR2 YFSETQ. As DNA, the CDR3 is TGCGCCAGCAGCTCCCGGGCGGGGGAAATATCCTACAATGAGCAGTTCTTC. Translated, it gives CASSSRAGEISYNEQFF.